This TCR beta chain originates from a study of blood T cell repertoires in COVID-19. Study-wide background: PBMCs, B-cell-depleted T cells, or T cells were the source of the cDNA or gDNA that made up the material.

The CDR3 is 16 amino acids. Trimming pared 0 bases from V and 8 bases from J, leaving 19 bases between. Germline loops: CDR1 MNHEY, CDR2 SVGAGI. Method: immunoSEQ multiplex PCR; TCRdb's copy keeps in-frame clones and lacks some. The sample consists of over 90,000 clones, around 90% of them appearing once. The chain combines TRBV6-5 with TRBJ1-2; no reliable D call. The origin of this receptor is a man between 45 and 60 years old in a cohort sampled during active COVID-19. The material sequenced was peripheral blood. CDR3 bases: TGTGCCAGCAGTTACTCGACGGGTAAATCGACCGGGGGCTACACCTTC. This translates into CASSYSTGKSTGGYTF.